The 26 T cell receptor beta chains listed next were all sequenced from one sample in a study of identical twins. MiXCR, applied by TCRdb to the 5' RACE reads, yields one record per CDR3 protein. The sample lists 1.5 million to 2 million distinct CDR3 sequences, around 33% occurring once. The sequenced material came from cord blood. These receptors all come from a newborn girl in good health.

This clonotype was counted between two and nine times. The V call is TRBV2, the J call TRBJ2-3, with D tentatively TRBD2 (6 bases). CDR3 length equals 15 residues. CDR1 and CDR2 from the germline V gene are SNHLY and FYNNEI. V was pared by 8 bases and J by 5 bases, with 20 bases between. The CDR3 region is CASGWVGSLGDTQYF. DNA of the CDR3: TGTGCCAGCGGATGGGTCGGGAGTTTGGGAGATACGCAGTATTTT. The variable domain in full, completed from reference TRBV2 and TRBJ2-3, reads EPEVTQTPSHQVTQMGQEVILRCVPISNHLYFYWYRQILGQKVEFLVSFYNNEISEKSEIFDDQFSVERPDGSNFTLKIRSTKLEDSAMYFCASGWVGSLGDTQYFGPGTRLTVL.

This chain links TRBV7-9 with TRBJ2-7, with 9 positions matching TRBD2. Germline V lookup: CDR1 SEHNR, CDR2 FQNEAQ (reference sequence). The CDR3 is made up of 15 amino acids. With V trimmed by 1 base and J by 6 bases, 7 bases remained unmatched. CDR3 amino acids: CASSLVSSGTVEQYF. CDR3 in DNA: TGTGCCAGCAGCTTAGTGTCTAGCGGGACTGTCGAGCAGTACTTC.

The chain is built from TRBV20-1 and TRBJ2-1; a weak D match, TRBD2 (6 bases). V dropped 5 bases and J dropped 2 bases, with 13 bases sitting between them. Looked up from germline, CDR1 is DFQATT and CDR2 is SNEGSKA (reference sequence). CDR3 size: 14 residues. CDR3 coding DNA: TGCAGTGCTCAAACGGGACTTGCCTACAATGAGCAGTTCTTC. It is translated as CSAQTGLAYNEQFF.

There are a few counts of this clonotype. The chain combines TRBV29-1 with TRBJ2-5; D may match TRBD1 or TRBD2 (7 bases each). Looked up from germline, CDR1 is SQVTM and CDR2 is ANQGSEA. Trimming left V 7 bases short and J 11 bases short, with 23 bases between. There are 13 residues in the CDR3. CDR3 nucleotide sequence: TGCAGCGCCCGAATGGGAGGGGGCAATGAGCAGTACTTC. Amino acids: CSARMGGGNEQYF.

This clonotype appeared a few times. The CDR3 region is CAISETTPGTSGNNEQFF. The CDR3 DNA is TGTGCCATCAGTGAGACAACACCCGGGACTAGCGGCAACAATGAGCAGTTCTTC. The chain employs TRBV10-3 and TRBJ2-1, with 11 nucleotides matching TRBD2. After removal of 2 bases from V and 5 bases from J, the junction contained 11 bases not matched to a gene. CDR3 size: 18 residues. CDR1 and CDR2 from the germline V gene are ENHRY and SYGVKD.

The gene calls are TRBV7-9 and TRBJ2-1, with 10 bases aligning to TRBD2. Trimming cost V 4 bases and J 8 bases; bases outside gene matches: 11. The CDR3 length is 16 residues. CDR1 and CDR2 from the germline V gene are SEHNR and FQNEAQ (reference sequence). The CDR3 DNA reads TGTGCCAGCAGCTCCATCACTAGCGGGATAGGGGATGAGCAGTTCTTC. Translation gives CASSSITSGIGDEQFF.

The DNA for the CDR3 is TGTGCCAGCAGCTTAGCCACAGGGGGCGTCTATGGCTACACCTTC. This gives the protein CASSLATGGVYGYTF. The chain combines TRBV7-9 with TRBJ1-2; TRBD1 matches 9 bases. CDR1 is SEHNR and CDR2 is FQNEAQ in the germline V gene (reference sequence). This CDR3 spans 15 amino acids. The junction had 3 bases not matched to a gene; V was cut back by 0 bases and J by 4 bases.

The V and J genes are TRBV2 and TRBJ1-2; no clear D gene. Germline lookup yields CDR1 SNHLY and CDR2 FYNNEI. This CDR3 contains 14 residues. Deletions cut 9 bases from V and 8 bases from J, with 22 bases between. The CDR3, as DNA: TGTGCCAGATTCCCCGACTTCGGTGAGGGCGGCTACACCTTC. Amino acid sequence: CARFPDFGEGGYTF.

The chain carries TRBV6-6 and TRBJ2-1; 12 bases line up with TRBD2. Germline lookup yields CDR1 MNHNY and CDR2 SVGAGI (reference sequence). The CDR3 is 17 amino acids. The trim removed 1 base at V and 9 bases at J, leaving 10 bases unmatched. CDR3 protein: CASSYLASGGAEGEQFF. The CDR3 DNA reads as TGTGCCAGCAGTTACTTGGCTAGCGGGGGGGCCGAGGGTGAGCAGTTCTTC.

On this clonotype: Lacking the conserved final phenylalanine or tryptophan, this CDR3 likely reflects a read error. The chain carries TRBV6-1 and TRBJ1-1; D remains ambiguous. The CDR3 has 15 amino acids. From germline, CDR1 is MNHNS and CDR2 SASEGT. Trimming left V 7 bases short and J 1 base short, with 16 bases between. The CDR3 loop is CASIVGRGGNTEAFS. Here the CDR3 DNA reads TGTGCCAGCATAGTCGGCCGGGGAGGGAACACTGAAGCTTTCTCT.

V and J are TRBV5-1 and TRBJ1-1, with 7 bases matching TRBD1. Germline values: CDR1 SGHRS, CDR2 YFSETQ. The V gene end was trimmed by 2 bases and the J gene end by 10 bases; junction bases not matched to a gene: 11. This CDR3 region has 14 residues. CDR3 amino acids: CASSLGGQINRAFF. CDR3 bases: TGCGCCAGCAGCTTAGGGGGACAGATAAACAGAGCTTTCTTT. Filled out from reference TRBV5-1 and TRBJ1-1, the complete variable domain reads KAGVTQTPRYLIKTRGQQVTLSCSPISGHRSVSWYQQTPGQGLQFLFEYFSETQRNKGNFPGRFSGRQFSNSRSEMNVSTLELGDSALYLCASSLGGQINRAFFGQGTRLTVV.

This clonotype has more than one count but fewer than ten. The chain recombines TRBV24-1 with TRBJ2-2; 8 bases map to TRBD2. V lost 7 bases and J lost 8; bases outside the gene matches: 5. Looked up from germline, CDR1 is KGHDR and CDR2 is SFDVKD. The CDR3 loop spans 13 amino acids. The CDR3 sequence is CATSGRATGELFF. As DNA, the CDR3 is TGTGCCACCAGCGGGAGGGCCACTGGGGAGCTGTTTTTT.

This clonotype has a single count. At one end, the junction sequence differs from germline, possibly due to a read error. The rearrangement uses TRBV7-9 and TRBJ1-1; TRBD1 is a possible D gene (6 bases). Per the germline V gene, CDR1 is SEHNR and CDR2 is FQNEAQ (reference sequence). This CDR3 comprises 15 residues. The CDR3: CASSRTTGPNTGAFF. In DNA form, the CDR3 reads TGTGCCAGCAGCCGCACGACAGGCCCGAACACTGGAGCTTTCTTT.

There are a few counts of this clonotype. The J gene is TRBJ2-1, the V gene TRBV5-1, with 8 positions matching TRBD2. The CDR3 length is 17 residues. Germline lookup yields CDR1 SGHRS and CDR2 YFSETQ. The V and J ends lost 2 bases and 0 bases, in that order; junction bases with no gene match: 7. CDR3 DNA: TGCGCCAGCAGCTTATTGGCCGGGGGGGGCTCCTACAATGAGCAGTTCTTC. Amino acids: CASSLLAGGGSYNEQFF. Based on the CDR3 plus reference TRBV5-1 and TRBJ2-1, the full variable domain is KAGVTQTPRYLIKTRGQQVTLSCSPISGHRSVSWYQQTPGQGLQFLFEYFSETQRNKGNFPGRFSGRQFSNSRSEMNVSTLELGDSALYLCASSLLAGGGSYNEQFFGPGTRLTVL.

The chain employs TRBV6-1 and TRBJ1-4; 8 nucleotides match TRBD1. V shed 4 bases and J 7 bases; nucleotides not matched to a gene: 8. The V gene's germline CDR1 is MNHNS and CDR2 SASEGT. CDR3 length: 15 residues. The CDR3 sequence is CASSVTGTGSEKLFF. CDR3 bases: TGTGCCAGCAGTGTTACCGGGACAGGCTCTGAAAAACTGTTTTTT.

The sample holds a few counts of this clonotype. This chain links TRBV29-1 with TRBJ2-1; D remains ambiguous. The V and J ends lost 6 bases and 6 bases respectively, with 15 bases between them. The CDR3 is made up of 13 amino acids. Germline V gene lookup returns CDR1 SQVTM and CDR2 ANQGSEA. The CDR3 here is CSVERPSGNEQFF. The CDR3 nucleotides read TGCAGCGTCGAGCGACCCTCAGGCAATGAGCAGTTCTTC.

This clonotype was detected once. This chain links TRBV3-1 with TRBJ2-3, with D tentatively TRBD1 (5 bases). This CDR3 is built from 13 residues. Germline V gives CDR1 LGHDT, CDR2 YNNKEL (reference sequence). The V end lost 2 bases, the J end lost 6 bases, and 9 bases lay between the germline ends. The CDR3 coding sequence is TGTGCCAGCAGCCAATCAGGGTGGGATACGCAGTATTTT. Amino acids: CASSQSGWDTQYF.

In the case of this clonotype: At one end, the junction sequence differs from germline, possibly due to a read error. The chain couples TRBV12-3 or TRBV12-4 to TRBJ2-7; 8 bases match TRBD2. The CDR3 length is 15 residues. In DNA, the CDR3 is TGTGCCGGCAGTTTACAGGGACTAGATCGGCAGACTCAGTACTTC. It specifies CAGSLQGLDRQTQYF.

This clonotype was picked up a small number of times. V and J are TRBV2 and TRBJ1-5, with D tentatively TRBD1 (6 bases). This CDR3 comprises 14 residues. V was trimmed by 4 bases and J by 3 bases, leaving 10 bases between them. Germline CDR1 reads SNHLY; CDR2 reads FYNNEI. The CDR3, as DNA: TGTGCCAGCAGTGTAGGGACATTCAATCAGCCCCAGCATTTT. This gives the protein CASSVGTFNQPQHF.

This clonotype came up a few times. CDR3 nucleotides: TGTGCCAGCAGTTTATGGGACGGAACCTACAATGAGCAGTTCTTC. This gives the protein CASSLWDGTYNEQFF. This sequence joins TRBV28 and TRBJ2-1; D not resolved. This CDR3 is 15 amino acids long. The V end lost 0 bases, the J end lost 2 bases, and 8 bases lay between the germline ends. Germline CDR1 and CDR2: MDHEN and SYDVKM. The full variable domain, completed using reference TRBV28 and TRBJ2-1, is DVKVTQSSRYLVKRTGEKVFLECVQDMDHENMFWYRQDPGLGLRLIYFSYDVKMKEKGDIPEGYSVSREKKERFSLILESASTNQTSMYLCASSLWDGTYNEQFFGPGTRLTVL.

V is TRBV5-1 and J is TRBJ2-7; 7 positions agree with TRBD1. The V gene's germline CDR1 is SGHRS and CDR2 YFSETQ. V gave up 2 bases and J gave up 2 bases; unmatched junction bases: 4. The CDR3 consists of 14 residues. CDR3 sequence (DNA): TGCGCCAGCAGCTTTCCGGGACAGACCTACGAGCAGTACTTC. Translating it yields CASSFPGQTYEQYF.

V and J are TRBV20-1 and TRBJ1-4, with a tentative D call TRBD1 (6 bases). Trimming took off 2 bases at V and 1 base at J, with 14 bases between the two ends. The CDR3 covers 16 residues. Germline V gene data show CDR1 as DFQATT and CDR2 as SNEGSKA (reference sequence). CDR3 sequence: CSARLPTGKTNEKLFF. In nucleotides, the CDR3 is TGCAGTGCTAGACTCCCTACAGGGAAAACTAATGAAAAACTGTTTTTT.

The chain uses TRBV25-1 and TRBJ1-1; D is ambiguous. CDR3 size: 15 residues. The V end was cut by 1 base, the J end by 1 base, with 10 bases between. The germline V gene encodes CDR1 MGHDK and CDR2 SYGVNS. The CDR3 region is CASSEWERPNTEAFF. The CDR3 bases are TGTGCCAGCAGTGAATGGGAGCGGCCGAACACTGAAGCTTTCTTT.

DNA for the CDR3: TGTGCCACCAGCTCACAGGGGGGCAATCAGCCCCAGCATTTT. Translating gives CATSSQGGNQPQHF. The V call is TRBV15, the J call TRBJ1-5; TRBD1 matches 8 bases. The CDR3 is made up of 14 amino acids. Germline CDR1 is LNHNV and CDR2 is YYDKDF (reference sequence). V was clipped by 5 bases and J by 2 bases; unmatched bases: 2.

This clonotype appeared many times. The genes are TRBV6-6 and TRBJ2-3; D uncertain. Germline CDR1 and CDR2: MNHNY and SVGAGI (reference sequence). The CDR3 runs 12 residues. The V gene lost 8 bases and the J gene lost 6 bases, with 12 bases spanning the gap. The CDR3 DNA follows: TGTGCCAGCTTAGGCAGCTACGATACGCAGTATTTT. The encoded protein is CASLGSYDTQYF.

A few counts support this clonotype. The chain joins TRBV6-1 to TRBJ2-7, with D tentatively TRBD1 (6 bases). Germline V gene data show CDR1 as MNHNS and CDR2 as SASEGT. The CDR3 has 15 residues. The V gene lost 3 bases and the J gene lost 4 bases, with 16 bases spanning the gap. CDR3 amino acids: CASSDHRRTAYEQYF. The CDR3, as DNA: TGTGCCAGCAGTGATCACCGCCGGACAGCGTACGAGCAGTACTTC.